Shown below are 20 T cell receptor beta chains from a single sample sequenced in a study of CD8 T cells in Susac syndrome. An input of about 0.5 to 1 ug of RNA was subjected to reverse transcription using random hexamers. TCRdb re-called the immunoSEQ multiplex PCR reads with MiXCR, one entry per CDR3 protein. The repertoire includes a few hundred thousand distinct CDR3 sequences, about 85% of them detected once, and approximately 0.12% sits in the top ten. The specimen was CD8+ T cells from PBMCs. These receptors came from a human donor with multiple sclerosis.

This clonotype appeared a single time. The V call is TRBV6-6, the J call TRBJ1-2; the match to TRBD1 covers 8 bases. The germline gives CDR1 MNHNY, CDR2 SVGAGI (reference sequence). With V trimmed by 4 bases and J by 3 bases, 10 bases remained unmatched. The CDR3 runs to 16 residues. The CDR3, as DNA: TGTGCCAGCAGTTCCCCGGACAGGGTCATCGACTATGGCTACACCTTC. Its protein product is CASSSPDRVIDYGYTF.

The rearrangement joins TRBV5-6 to TRBJ2-2, with D unclear. CDR3 length: 15 amino acids. The V gene lost 0 bases and the J gene lost 7 bases, with 13 bases spanning the gap. CDR1 is SGHDT, CDR2 YYEEEE, per germline. CDR3 amino acids: CASSLGSSVVGELFF. For the CDR3, the DNA is TGTGCCAGCAGCTTGGGAAGTTCGGTAGTCGGGGAGCTGTTTTTT.

The V and J genes are TRBV30 and TRBJ1-1; D unclear. This CDR3 spans 13 amino acids. Per the germline V gene, CDR1 is GTSNPN and CDR2 is SVGIG (reference sequence). V dropped 3 bases and J dropped 5 bases, with 13 bases sitting between them. The CDR3 protein is CAWSEDLETEAFF. The CDR3 DNA reads TGTGCCTGGAGCGAGGATTTGGAGACTGAAGCTTTCTTT.

Notes on this clonotype: At one end, the junction sequence differs from germline, possibly due to a read error. The gene calls are TRBV29-1 and TRBJ2-1, with 14 positions matching TRBD2. CDR1 is SQVTM, CDR2 ANQGSEA, per germline. CDR3 length equals 19 residues. This chain's CDR3 is CSAEGTGTSGRTGYNEQFF. The DNA for the CDR3 is TGCAGCGCTGAAGGGACCGGGACTAGCGGGAGAACAGGTTACAATGAGCAGTTCTTC.

The V and J genes are TRBV15 and TRBJ1-4; D uncertain. Trimming removed 3 bases from V and 8 bases from J, with 10 bases in between. Germline V gives CDR1 LNHNV, CDR2 YYDKDF (reference sequence). CDR3 length equals 13 residues. CDR3 loop: CATSRTGGEKLFF. In nucleotides, the CDR3 is TGTGCCACCAGCAGGACTGGCGGAGAAAAACTGTTTTTT.

CDR3 loop: CASSYRGEAVDTEAFF. CDR3 sequence (DNA): TGTGCCAGCAGTTACAGAGGGGAGGCTGTGGACACTGAAGCTTTCTTT. This rearrangement joins TRBV6-6 to TRBJ1-1; perhaps TRBD1 as D (5 bases). CDR1 and CDR2 from the germline V gene are MNHNY and SVGAGI (reference sequence). Trimming removed 2 bases from V and 3 bases from J, with 16 bases in between. The CDR3 extends over 16 amino acids.

CDR3: CASSAPTGDISGNTIYF. DNA for the CDR3: TGTGCCAGCAGCGCCCCAACCGGGGACATTTCTGGAAACACCATATATTTT. The chain recombines TRBV9 with TRBJ1-3, with a tentative D call TRBD1 (6 bases). This CDR3 comprises 17 residues. The V and J ends lost 3 bases and 1 base respectively, with 17 bases between them. Germline-derived CDR1 and CDR2 are SGDLS and YYNGEE.

This clonotype was seen repeatedly, ten times or more. The V gene is TRBV12-3 or TRBV12-4, the J gene TRBJ2-3; D uncertain. The CDR3 extends over 12 amino acids. The V and J ends lost 3 bases and 1 base respectively, with 2 bases between them. CDR3 nucleotide sequence: TGTGCCAGCAGTTTTGGCACAGATACGCAGTATTTT. Residues: CASSFGTDTQYF.

The chain recombines TRBV29-1 with TRBJ2-7; TRBD1 matches 7 bases. Per germline, CDR1 SQVTM and CDR2 ANQGSEA. CDR3 length: 14 residues. Trimming removed 2 bases from V and 2 bases from J; junction bases left unmatched: 6. The CDR3 loop is CSVEHRGSPYEQYF. Written as DNA, the CDR3 is TGCAGCGTTGAACACAGGGGAAGCCCCTACGAGCAGTACTTC.

The rearrangement links TRBV7-9 to TRBJ2-7; the D is unclear. Germline lookup yields CDR1 SEHNR and CDR2 FQNEAQ (reference sequence). V was clipped by 5 bases and J by 0 bases, with 5 bases between them. This CDR3 spans 12 amino acids. In nucleotides, the CDR3 is TGTGCCAGCAGCATGAGCTCCTACGAGCAGTACTTC. Amino acid sequence: CASSMSSYEQYF.

The chain uses TRBV28 and TRBJ2-7; 8 nucleotides align to TRBD2. The CDR3 extends over 15 amino acids. The junction had 5 bases not matched to a gene; V was cut back by 2 bases and J by 2 bases. CDR1 MDHEN and CDR2 SYDVKM come from the germline V gene. The CDR3 nucleotides are TGTGCCAGCAGTTTAGTAACTAGCGGCACCTACGAGCAGTACTTC. This sequence encodes CASSLVTSGTYEQYF.

The V gene is TRBV30, the J gene TRBJ1-1, with unresolved D. The V end was cut by 0 bases, the J end by 3 bases, with 8 bases between. Germline-derived CDR1 and CDR2 are GTSNPN and SVGIG (reference sequence). The CDR3 runs 13 residues. The CDR3 protein is CAWSVMGDTEAFF. In DNA, the CDR3 is TGTGCCTGGAGTGTAATGGGAGACACTGAAGCTTTCTTT.

This clonotype has just one count. The rearrangement links TRBV4-1 to TRBJ2-7; a possible D gene is TRBD1 (5 bases). Trimming removed 0 bases at V and 2 bases at J, with 11 bases between. The CDR3 has 15 residues. Germline values: CDR1 MGHRA, CDR2 YSYEKL. This chain's CDR3 is CASSQDIAGTYEQYF. In DNA, the CDR3 is TGCGCCAGCAGCCAAGATATCGCAGGGACCTACGAGCAGTACTTC.

The chain carries TRBV4-1 and TRBJ2-7; D remains ambiguous. Germline V gene data show CDR1 as MGHRA and CDR2 as YSYEKL. Between the trimmed V and J ends, which lost 2 bases and 3 bases, there was a span of 14 bases. The CDR3 runs to 15 residues. The CDR3 coding sequence is TGCGCCAGCAGCCAACTCTCTGGGCGCGACTACGAGCAGTACTTC. Protein product: CASSQLSGRDYEQYF.

The CDR3 protein is CASSVRTGVTHEQYF. The CDR3 DNA reads TGTGCCAGCAGTGTCCGGACAGGGGTTACCCACGAGCAGTACTTC. This chain connects TRBV6-1 to TRBJ2-7, with 9 bases lining up with TRBD1. The CDR3 covers 15 residues. Germline V gene lookup returns CDR1 MNHNS and CDR2 SASEGT. V lost 4 bases to trimming and J lost 5 bases; unmatched junction nucleotides: 9.

The chain recombines TRBV12-3 or TRBV12-4 with TRBJ1-3; TRBD1 matches 7 bases. This CDR3 has 15 residues. The junction had 5 bases not matched to a gene; V was cut back by 6 bases and J by 0 bases. Here the CDR3 DNA reads TGTGCCAGCAGGGGGACAGCTAACTCTGGAAACACCATATATTTT. It codes for CASRGTANSGNTIYF.

The chain combines TRBV7-9 with TRBJ2-3, with 13 bases matching TRBD2. The CDR3 length is 14 residues. Per the germline V gene, CDR1 is SEHNR and CDR2 is FQNEAQ (reference sequence). The trim removed 10 bases at V and 4 bases at J, leaving 5 bases unmatched. This chain's CDR3 is CATGLAGWADTQYF. In DNA, the CDR3 is TGTGCCACGGGACTAGCGGGGTGGGCAGATACGCAGTATTTT.

This clonotype has a handful of counts. V gene TRBV6-1 combines with J gene TRBJ2-3, with TRBD2 as a possible D gene (6 bases). This CDR3 contains 18 residues. Germline CDR1 MNHNS, CDR2 SASEGT. Trimming stripped 6 bases from V and 2 bases from J, with 24 bases between. The CDR3 spells CASSQFPQSGLNTDTQYF. The CDR3 DNA reads TGTGCCAGCAGCCAATTCCCTCAGAGCGGACTAAACACAGATACGCAGTATTTT.

The chain joins TRBV4-1 to TRBJ2-2; 9 bases map to TRBD1. The CDR3 runs 16 residues. Germline trimming cut 3 bases from V and 2 bases from J; bases unmatched to any gene: 4. CDR1 and CDR2 from the germline V gene are MGHRA and YSYEKL. For the CDR3, the DNA is TGCGCCAGCAGCCACGAAACAGGGGGCAACACCGGGGAGCTGTTTTTT. This encodes CASSHETGGNTGELFF.

The V gene is TRBV7-3, the J gene TRBJ2-1; 14 positions agree with TRBD2. This CDR3 is built from 15 residues. J was trimmed by 9 bases and V by 4 bases; bases with no gene match: 5. The germline gives CDR1 SGHTA, CDR2 FQGTGA. The CDR3: CASSSGLAGVVEQFF. CDR3 DNA sequence: TGTGCCAGCAGCTCGGGACTAGCGGGAGTTGTTGAGCAGTTCTTC.